Reported below is one TCR beta chain. Researchers ran the PCR with 60 Vbeta and 13 Jbeta primers. Sequencing was performed with immunoSEQ multiplex PCR; in TCRdb, only in-frame clones are kept and a portion is missing. Of 50,000 to 65,000 clones in the sample, more than 65% are singletons; the top ten hold just over 3%. The CDR3 totals 15 residues. Trimming removed 6 bases from V and 3 bases from J; junction bases left unmatched: 10. The germline CDR1 and CDR2 sequences are MNHNY and SVGAGI (reference sequence). The source of the sample is a study of cytomegalovirus exposure and HLA in healthy donors.

The receptor's source is a woman aged 18-29 years in good health and CMV-seronegative. The sample taken for sequencing was PBMCs. The rearrangement links TRBV6-6 to TRBJ1-1; TRBD1 agrees at 7 bases. The CDR3 sequence is CASRSDRVGHTEAFF. The DNA for the CDR3 is TGTGCCAGCAGGTCTGACAGGGTAGGGCACACTGAAGCTTTCTTT.